This TCR beta chain appears in the sequencing data of a study of T cell repertoires in cytomegalovirus infection. Overall study context: In public TCR beta signatures, there were indications of both CMV infection and matching HLA type.

The V gene's germline CDR1 is SGHVS and CDR2 FNYEAQ. There are 15 residues in the CDR3. V dropped 4 bases and J dropped 3 bases, with 15 bases sitting between them. General study points: CMV-specific TCR beta clonotypes restricted by HLA-C were the ones dominating the ex vivo response. The study identified carriers of CMV plus the relevant HLA from cumulative public TCR beta family frequency.

Remarks on this clonotype: The antigen remains undetermined.

TCRdb itself ran the reads through MiXCR, one entry per CDR3 protein. In the table there are around 740,000 distinct CDR3 sequences, 35% to 45% of which are singletons. The source is a human donor in good health (CMV status not recorded). Some clones in this sample may be carry-over from other donors' samples. The chain carries TRBV7-6 and TRBJ1-1; weak D call: TRBD1 (6 bases). Sequencing was performed on PBMCs. CDR3 region: CASSSRGFSDTEAFF. The CDR3 DNA reads as TGTGCCAGCAGCTCCAGGGGATTTAGTGACACTGAAGCTTTCTTT.